These 5 T cell receptor beta chains share one sample of origin, sequenced in a study of T cell responses to AZD1222 COVID-19 vaccine. Only in-frame clones appear in the TCRdb table, and some are missing; sequencing was by immunoSEQ multiplex PCR. The data hold about 150,000 clones, with more than 85% observed a single time. Sequenced material: peripheral blood, taken 28 days after the second AZD1222 dose. Receptor source: an adult who received the AZD1222 COVID-19 vaccine.

The table lists this clone with a count of one. The chain joins TRBV6-6 to TRBJ2-7; unclear D gene. Germline V lookup: CDR1 MNHNY, CDR2 SVGAGI (reference sequence). CDR3 length: 14 amino acids. V lost 7 bases and J 4 bases, leaving 17 bases between the germline ends. The CDR3 sequence: CASTLGGGTYEQYF. The CDR3 DNA reads TGTGCCAGCACCTTGGGCGGTGGAACGTACGAGCAGTACTTC.

The chain couples TRBV19 to TRBJ2-1; 8 bases agree with TRBD2. This CDR3 region has 17 residues. The ends lost 6 bases at V and 6 bases at J; junction bases unmatched: 16. Germline loops: CDR1 LNHDA, CDR2 SQIVND (reference sequence). The CDR3 spells CASSPMGGLVELNEQFF. The CDR3 DNA is TGTGCCAGTAGCCCTATGGGGGGACTAGTAGAGCTCAATGAGCAGTTCTTC.

This clone was observed a single time. V usage is TRBV19 and J usage is TRBJ1-1; no clear D gene. The V end lost 3 bases, the J end lost 3 bases, and 8 bases lay between the germline ends. The CDR3 length is 13 residues. Germline V gene sequence: CDR1 LNHDA, CDR2 SQIVND (reference sequence). This chain's CDR3 is CASSIQAYTEAFF. The CDR3 coding sequence is TGTGCCAGTAGTATTCAGGCATACACTGAAGCTTTCTTT.

This chain connects TRBV5-1 to TRBJ1-2; 7 bases are shared with TRBD1. The CDR3 contains 15 residues. Germline assignment: CDR1 SGHRS and CDR2 YFSETQ. The V segment lost 2 bases and the J segment 5 bases; nucleotides outside the gene matches: 9. CDR3 sequence: CASSLATGSGYGYTF. CDR3 in DNA: TGCGCCAGCAGCTTAGCGACAGGGTCCGGGTATGGCTACACCTTC.

The chain uses TRBV11-2 and TRBJ2-1; the D call may be TRBD1 or TRBD2 (5 bases each). Germline V gene sequence: CDR1 SGHAT, CDR2 FQNNGV. The CDR3 has 13 amino acids. Deletions cut 5 bases from V and 7 bases from J, with 12 bases between. DNA of the CDR3: TGTGCCAGCAGCACCGGGACGGGAAATGAGCAGTTCTTC. It yields the protein CASSTGTGNEQFF.